Listed below are T cell receptor beta chains from one sample, sequenced in a study of blood T cell repertoires in COVID-19. TCRdb's copy holds only in-frame clones and misses some; the assay was immunoSEQ multiplex PCR. The table has roughly 340,000 clones, over 70% seen once. The sequenced sample consisted of peripheral blood. These receptors came from a woman in her fifties or sixties with COVID-19, enrolled during active disease. Each CDR3 is given with its conserved first and last residue. Each record gives: V gene, CDR3 length, D gene, CDR3 protein. D genes are given only for firm matches.

V: TRBV12-3/TRBV12-4
length: 13
D: NA
CDR3: CASSFGTFYGYTF

V: TRBV6-5
length: 14
D: TRBD2
CDR3: CASSRGLDLYEQYF

V: TRBV24-1
length: 16
D: TRBD1
CDR3: CATSSATGGLNQPQHF

V: TRBV7-6
length: 21
D: TRBD2
CDR3: CASSLALLRTSGQSSYNEQFF

V: TRBV5-8
length: 16
D: TRBD1
CDR3: CASSPGPGTGGEKLFF

V: TRBV6-6
length: 15
D: TRBD1
CDR3: CASSYSTGGTGELFF

V: TRBV7-2
length: 14
D: NA
CDR3: CASSTPGIAYEQYF

V: TRBV3-1/TRBV3-2
length: 15
D: NA
CDR3: CASSNRQTGTYEQYF

V: TRBV7-9
length: 17
D: NA
CDR3: CASSVPSGPVGNNEQFF

V: TRBV5-1
length: 12
D: NA
CDR3: CASSFRQGMTFF

V: TRBV4-1
length: 17
D: NA
CDR3: CASSPTRGRISYNEQFF

V: TRBV24-1
length: 16
D: TRBD1
CDR3: CATSDRTGDSTDTQYF

V: TRBV4-1
length: 13
D: NA
CDR3: CASGPGLSYEQYF

V: TRBV11-2
length: 17
D: TRBD1
CDR3: CASSRSPRDRENYGYTF

V: TRBV6-5
length: 13
D: NA
CDR3: CASSTRDSYGYTF

V: TRBV5-1
length: 13
D: NA
CDR3: CASSLSLGETQYF

V: TRBV19
length: 12
D: NA
CDR3: CASGAGGTEAFF

V: TRBV3-1/TRBV3-2
length: 15
D: NA
CDR3: CASSLQGTTNEKLFF

V: TRBV6-2/TRBV6-3
length: 19
D: NA
CDR3: CASSYSISGYSLAKNIQYF

V: TRBV10-3
length: 21
D: TRBD1
CDR3: CAIGMSPGGQAKRYMNTEAFF

V: TRBV11-2
length: 13
D: NA
CDR3: CASSLVAGQGQFF

V: TRBV5-6
length: 16
D: NA
CDR3: CASSLIGQGPGNTIYF

V: TRBV6-5
length: 13
D: TRBD1
CDR3: CASGLKGQESYTF

V: TRBV24-1
length: 13
D: NA
CDR3: CATSASWLLGYTF

V: TRBV30
length: 11
D: NA
CDR3: CAWGVSKTQYF

V: TRBV10-3
length: 13
D: TRBD2
CDR3: CAIGERGTDTQYF

V: TRBV5-1
length: 13
D: TRBD1
CDR3: CASSYGTADEQYF

V: TRBV30
length: 14
D: TRBD1
CDR3: CAWNGQGVYSPLHF

V: TRBV27
length: 15
D: TRBD2
CDR3: CASSIYPGLGNEQYF

V: TRBV4-1
length: 16
D: NA
CDR3: CASSPHRPGMNTEAFF

V: TRBV5-1
length: 14
D: NA
CDR3: CASRLGVLNTEAFF

V: TRBV5-4
length: 14
D: NA
CDR3: CASSLGQGSYEQYF

V: TRBV12-3/TRBV12-4
length: 12
D: NA
CDR3: CASRNMNTEAFF

V: TRBV10-1
length: 12
D: NA
CDR3: CASSEGQNEQYF

V: TRBV6-2/TRBV6-3
length: 13
D: NA
CDR3: CASSRQFNYEQYF

V: TRBV3-1/TRBV3-2
length: 15
D: TRBD1
CDR3: CASSHQGQAGNTIYF

V: TRBV11-2
length: 14
D: TRBD1
CDR3: CASSLGTGVYEQYF

V: TRBV10-3
length: 15
D: TRBD2
CDR3: CAISGTSVYQETQYF

V: TRBV5-1
length: 14
D: TRBD1
CDR3: CASSATGDDTEAFF

V: TRBV2
length: 11
D: NA
CDR3: CASSLQETQYF

V: TRBV6-6
length: 16
D: TRBD2
CDR3: CASSPRGAGGDNEQFF

V: TRBV30
length: 15
D: NA
CDR3: CAWSAGRGHQETQYF

V: TRBV7-2
length: 15
D: TRBD1
CDR3: CASSLGGQTQGKLFF

V: TRBV6-1
length: 16
D: NA
CDR3: CASSEALLVQAYGYTF

V: TRBV7-2
length: 15
D: NA
CDR3: CASSLEAGHYNEQFF

V: TRBV7-9
length: 15
D: TRBD2
CDR3: CASSLGSGRSYEQYF

V: TRBV7-2
length: 15
D: TRBD1
CDR3: CASSLVGTGISEQYF